The 21 T cell receptor beta chains below were found in one sample sequenced in a study of patients and donors after allogeneic stem cell transplantation. A single record per CDR3 protein comes from TCRdb applying MiXCR to the RT-PCR reads. The data contain about 960,000 distinct CDR3 sequences, over 15% of them singletons. Sequencing was carried out using blood, either unsorted or a sorted T cell fraction (not recorded which). These receptors originate from a human donor who was either an allogeneic HSCT recipient or a stem cell or donor lymphocyte infusion donor (not recorded which). It is not recorded whose cells these are; they may come from a transplant donor.

This clonotype turned up a few times. This chain joins TRBV6-6 and TRBJ2-3; no definite D call. Trimming shortened V by 7 bases and J by 5 bases, and 13 bases separated the two germline ends. The germline V gene has CDR1 MNHNY and CDR2 SVGAGI (reference sequence). There are 13 residues in the CDR3. Here the CDR3 DNA reads TGTGCCAGCAATCGGGCGGCGCAAGATACGCAGTATTTT. Translation: CASNRAAQDTQYF.

The V call is TRBV7-9, the J call TRBJ2-7; the D is unclear. The CDR3 has 11 residues. V lost 3 bases and J lost 3, with 3 bases in between. Looked up from germline, CDR1 is SEHNR and CDR2 is FQNEAQ (reference sequence). This chain's CDR3 is CASSFIYEQYF. CDR3 DNA: TGTGCCAGCAGCTTTATCTACGAGCAGTACTTC.

This clonotype was found a few times. The J gene is TRBJ1-4, the V gene TRBV5-5; D unresolved. The CDR3 is 14 residues long. V lost 4 bases, J lost 4 bases, and 11 bases lay in between. Germline V gene lookup returns CDR1 SGHKS and CDR2 YYEKEE (reference sequence). CDR3 protein: CASSLSGVNEKLFF. The CDR3 region has the DNA TGTGCCAGCAGCCTCTCCGGGGTTAATGAAAAACTGTTTTTT. The full variable domain, in which reference TRBV5-5 and TRBJ1-4 provide the parts outside the CDR3, is DAGVTQSPTHLIKTRGQQVTLRCSPISGHKSVSWYQQVLGQGPQFIFQYYEKEERGRGNFPDRFSARQFPNYSSELNVNALLLGDSALYLCASSLSGVNEKLFFGSGTQLSVL.

A few counts support this clonotype. This sequence joins TRBV4-3 and TRBJ1-2, with no clear D. The CDR3 runs 12 residues. The V and J ends lost 5 bases and 7 bases respectively, with 11 bases between them. CDR1 and CDR2 from the germline V gene are LGHNA and YSLEER. This CDR3 reads CASSSGTGGYTF. The DNA of the CDR3 is TGCGCCAGCAGCTCGGGTACGGGTGGCTACACCTTC.

This clonotype was counted a few times. The V gene is TRBV11-1, the J gene TRBJ1-3; 8 bases are a match to TRBD1. With 3 bases clipped from V and 0 bases from J, the junction kept 10 bases outside the gene matches. From germline, CDR1 is SGHAT and CDR2 FQDESV (reference sequence). This CDR3 spans 18 amino acids. The CDR3 nucleotides read TGTGCCAGCAGCTTTGGGACAGGCATTAGTAGCTCTGGAAACACCATATATTTT. This sequence encodes CASSFGTGISSSGNTIYF. Drawing the rest from reference TRBV11-1 and TRBJ1-3, the complete variable domain is EAEVAQSPRYKITEKSQAVAFWCDPISGHATLYWYRQILGQGPELLVQFQDESVVDDSQLPKDRFSAERLKGVDSTLKIQPAELGDSAMYLCASSFGTGISSSGNTIYFGEGSWLTVV.

This clonotype was seen a few times. V usage is TRBV29-1 and J usage is TRBJ1-1; a possible D gene is TRBD1 (5 bases). Germline CDR1 and CDR2: SQVTM and ANQGSEA. Trimming left V 7 bases short and J 1 base short, with 16 bases between. The CDR3 totals 14 residues. CDR3 protein: CSGRTGTQNTEAFF. The CDR3 bases are TGCAGCGGACGTACAGGAACCCAGAACACTGAAGCTTTCTTT.

V usage is TRBV7-6 and J usage is TRBJ2-1; D remains unclear. Trimming shortened V by 1 base and J by 4 bases, and 11 bases separated the two germline ends. Germline-derived CDR1 and CDR2 are SGHVS and FNYEAQ. The CDR3 extends over 15 amino acids. DNA of the CDR3: TGTGCCAGCAGCTTAGAGCCCCGGCCATACAATGAGCAGTTCTTC. It translates to CASSLEPRPYNEQFF.

This clonotype occurred a few times. This chain links TRBV7-2 with TRBJ1-1; the D is unclear. CDR1 is SGHTA, CDR2 FQGNSA, per germline. This CDR3 is built from 14 residues. The V end lost 5 bases, the J end lost 1 base, and 11 bases lay between the germline ends. The CDR3 nucleotides read TGTGCCAGCAGCGTCCGGTCTGGGAACACTGAAGCTTTCTTT. Its translation is CASSVRSGNTEAFF.

This clonotype turned up a few times. The chain combines TRBV30 with TRBJ2-2; possible D gene TRBD2, 5 bases. The V gene's germline CDR1 is GTSNPN and CDR2 SVGIG (reference sequence). V was clipped by 8 bases and J by 4 bases, with 17 bases between them. The CDR3 extends over 14 amino acids. In DNA form, the CDR3 reads TGTGCCCAGCCGAGCAGTGAGGGCACCGGGGAGCTGTTTTTT. It specifies CAQPSSEGTGELFF.

J is TRBJ2-7 and V is TRBV20-1; 7 bases line up with TRBD2. Germline V gene lookup returns CDR1 DFQATT and CDR2 SNEGSKA (reference sequence). This CDR3 contains 16 residues. The ends lost 1 base at V and 0 bases at J; junction bases unmatched: 9. The CDR3 reads CSARVGSGWGSYEQYF. CDR3 sequence (DNA): TGCAGTGCTAGAGTCGGTAGCGGGTGGGGCTCCTACGAGCAGTACTTC.

This chain connects TRBV25-1 to TRBJ1-1; the D is unclear. Germline CDR1 is MGHDK and CDR2 is SYGVNS. V gave up 6 bases and J gave up 1 base, with 9 bases separating them. The CDR3 length is 13 residues. Here the CDR3 DNA reads TGTGCCAGCAGGACCTTGGGGAACACTGAAGCTTTCTTT. Protein sequence: CASRTLGNTEAFF.

V gene TRBV20-1 combines with J gene TRBJ2-5; a weak D match, TRBD1 (6 bases). This CDR3 is 14 amino acids long. V dropped 1 base and J dropped 1 base, with 10 bases sitting between them. Germline assignment: CDR1 DFQATT and CDR2 SNEGSKA (reference sequence). The CDR3 DNA sequence: TGCAGTGCTAGAGCCCGGGACATCCAAGAGACCCAGTACTTC. It translates to CSARARDIQETQYF.

The V call is TRBV20-1, the J call TRBJ2-5; D ambiguous. Per the germline V gene, CDR1 is DFQATT and CDR2 is SNEGSKA (reference sequence). The CDR3 is 14 amino acids. Trimming took off 2 bases at V and 5 bases at J, with 15 bases between the two ends. The CDR3 spells CSARSSARAETQYF. The DNA for the CDR3 is TGCAGTGCTAGATCCTCGGCTAGGGCGGAGACCCAGTACTTC.

This clonotype occurred a few times. The V call is TRBV25-1, the J call TRBJ1-1; TRBD1 agrees at 7 bases. Germline CDR1 is MGHDK and CDR2 is SYGVNS. V dropped 2 bases and J dropped 4; count of bases not matched to a gene: 10. This CDR3 region has 16 residues. CDR3 amino acids: CASSERRQGLLTEAFF. DNA for the CDR3: TGTGCCAGCAGTGAAAGAAGACAGGGCTTACTCACTGAAGCTTTCTTT.

The chain combines TRBV12-3 or TRBV12-4 with TRBJ2-7, with D perhaps matching TRBD1 (6 bases). Trimming cost V 6 bases and J 5 bases, with 17 bases left between them. CDR3 length equals 14 residues. CDR3 bases: TGTGCCAGCAGCCCGGGACAACTACCACACGAGCAGTACTTC. It yields the protein CASSPGQLPHEQYF.

This clonotype was seen ten or more times. Its ends do not fully match the called genes, so a read error is possible. The chain links TRBV11-2 to TRBJ2-7; D is uncertain. This CDR3 contains 10 residues. Germline-derived CDR1 and CDR2 are SGHAT and FQNNGV. Here the CDR3 reads CASSLSEQYF. The CDR3 DNA sequence: TGCGCCAGCAGCTTGTCCGAGCAGTACTTC.

This clonotype was seen only a few times. CDR3 amino acids: CASSYTGGALGAEAFF. CDR3 sequence (DNA): TGTGCCAGCAGTTACACAGGGGGAGCTTTGGGGGCTGAAGCTTTCTTT. V is TRBV27 and J is TRBJ1-1, with 8 bases aligning to TRBD1. The CDR3 is made up of 16 amino acids. Germline loops: CDR1 MNHEY, CDR2 SMNVEV (reference sequence). The ends lost 4 bases at V and 6 bases at J; junction bases unmatched: 13.

This clonotype has a handful of counts. This CDR3 is CASSRAPSGRADTQYF. In DNA, the CDR3 is TGTGCCAGCAGCCGGGCCCCTAGCGGGAGGGCAGATACGCAGTATTTT. This chain connects TRBV6-1 to TRBJ2-3; 12 bases line up with TRBD2. V gave up 6 bases and J gave up 4 bases; unmatched junction bases: 8. The CDR3 runs to 16 residues. In germline, CDR1 is MNHNS, CDR2 SASEGT.

The rearrangement uses TRBV24-1 and TRBJ2-2, with 9 bases identical to TRBD2. The CDR3 runs 15 residues. V shed 5 bases and J 1 base; nucleotides not matched to a gene: 1. Germline values: CDR1 KGHDR, CDR2 SFDVKD. The CDR3 nucleotides read TGTGCCACCAGTGCAGCGGGGGGGAACACCGGGGAGCTGTTTTTT. Its protein is CATSAAGGNTGELFF.

The chain couples TRBV20-1 to TRBJ2-7; 7 bases align to TRBD2. V trimming: 4 bases; J trimming: 0 bases; junction bases outside the gene matches: 6. The CDR3 sequence is 14 residues long. Per germline, CDR1 DFQATT and CDR2 SNEGSKA (reference sequence). This CDR3 reads CSAIWGGSSYEQYF. CDR3 DNA sequence: TGCAGTGCTATCTGGGGGGGAAGCTCCTACGAGCAGTACTTC.

This clonotype was counted between two and nine times. The chain is built from TRBV7-9 and TRBJ2-2, with 8 bases identical to TRBD1. Germline loops: CDR1 SEHNR, CDR2 FQNEAQ (reference sequence). The CDR3 covers 17 residues. The V gene end was trimmed by 3 bases and the J gene end by 1 base; junction bases not matched to a gene: 7. The CDR3 nucleotides are TGTGCCAGCAGCTTCCCGGGACAGGAGATGAACACCGGGGAGCTGTTTTTT. It specifies CASSFPGQEMNTGELFF.